This T cell receptor beta chain is drawn from a study of cytomegalovirus exposure and HLA in healthy donors. Background on the study: Caucasian-associated ancestry cluster membership applied to around 80% of nearly 400 genotyped donors.

A remark on this clone: Its antigen is unknown. The junction departs from the called germline gene at one end, perhaps through a read error.

The germline CDR1 and CDR2 sequences are MDHEN and SYDVKM. This CDR3 is 13 amino acids long. Use of 60 Vbeta and 13 Jbeta primers characterized the PCR. Original analysis: Per a later analysis, the number of unique TCR beta chains was some 82 million, of which some 10 million were shared. Generated by immunoSEQ multiplex PCR, the TCRdb table keeps only in-frame clones and is missing some. The DNA gave D and trimming, while V, J and clone size come from that table. The sample holds roughly 100,000 clones, just over 75% seen once. Regarding the study as a whole: Three chains linked to CMV were shown in vitro to be specific for CMV antigens. According to the study, roughly 160 TCR beta chains were cytomegalovirus-associated.

This TCR came from a man aged 35-49 years in good health and CMV-seropositive. Sequencing was done on a sample of PBMCs. The rearrangement joins TRBV28 to TRBJ2-7, with D possibly matching TRBD2 (5 bases). Here the CDR3 reads CASSPRFGSCGHF. CDR3 DNA: TGTGCCAGCAGTCCCCGCTTTGGGAGCTGCGGGCACTTC.